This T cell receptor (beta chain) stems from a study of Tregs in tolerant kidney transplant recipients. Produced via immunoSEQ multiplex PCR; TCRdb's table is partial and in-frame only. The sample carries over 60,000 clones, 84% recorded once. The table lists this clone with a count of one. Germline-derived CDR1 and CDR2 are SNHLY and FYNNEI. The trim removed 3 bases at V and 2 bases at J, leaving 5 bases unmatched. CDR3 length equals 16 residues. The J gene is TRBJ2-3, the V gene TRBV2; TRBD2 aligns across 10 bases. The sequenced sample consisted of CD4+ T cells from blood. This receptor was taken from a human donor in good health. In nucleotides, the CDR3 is TGTGCCAGCAGTGATAGGAGCGGGAGGGTCACAGATACGCAGTATTTT. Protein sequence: CASSDRSGRVTDTQYF.